Sequencing of this T cell receptor beta chain was carried out in a study of cytomegalovirus exposure and HLA in healthy donors. As for the study in general: Of the donors genotyped, 398 in all, about 82% fell in the Caucasian-associated ancestry cluster. Study-wide findings and caveats: CMV serostatus was the sole immune exposure information available. TCR beta V- and J-gene trimming, according to a later analysis, was linked to a missense DCLRE1C variant. Later on, analysis showed that most CMV-associated TCR beta chains appeared to be HLA-restricted.

Concerning this clone itself: Its antigen is unknown.

The CDR3 has 13 amino acids. Looked up from germline, CDR1 is SGDLS and CDR2 is YYNGEE. J gave up 4 bases and V 7 bases, and 3 bases lay outside the gene matches. PCR primers comprised 60 Vbeta and 13 Jbeta primers. This table comes from immunoSEQ multiplex PCR, and its TCRdb copy is limited to in-frame clones, with some not included. The sample lists some 150,000 clones, 70% to 90% occurring once. The chain links TRBV9 to TRBJ1-2; 11 bases align to TRBD1. Input material: PBMCs. The receptor's source is a woman aged 40 to 50 in good health and CMV-seropositive. CDR3 amino acids: CASGTGGGYGYTF. The CDR3 nucleotides are TGTGCCAGCGGGACAGGGGGAGGCTATGGCTACACCTTC.